One and the same sample provided the 19 T cell receptor beta chains below, sequenced in a study of OX40 agonist ivuxolimab in advanced cancers. This table comes from immunoSEQ multiplex PCR, and its TCRdb copy is limited to in-frame clones, with some not included. The sample has tens of thousands of clones; over 65% are singletons. Here the sequenced sample was CD4+ or CD8+ T cells sorted from blood, taken in a trial of the OX40 agonist ivuxolimab. The receptor set was obtained from an adult with an advanced solid tumor such as melanoma, head and neck, liver or kidney cancer.

The chain combines TRBV7-2 with TRBJ2-1; 10 bases fit TRBD1. The CDR3 has 13 residues. The ends lost 3 bases at V and 15 bases at J; junction bases unmatched: 8. Germline values: CDR1 SGHTA, CDR2 FQGNSA. CDR3 sequence (DNA): TGTGCCAGCAGCTTTTCATTGACAGGGGGCCTGTTCTTC. It encodes CASSFSLTGGLFF.

The chain joins TRBV7-2 to TRBJ2-3; 9 nucleotides line up with TRBD2. V dropped 2 bases and J dropped 3; count of bases not matched to a gene: 6. The CDR3 spans 16 residues. From germline, CDR1 is SGHTA and CDR2 FQGNSA. This CDR3 reads CASSLSPAGGTDTQYF. CDR3 sequence (DNA): TGTGCCAGCAGCTTAAGTCCAGCGGGAGGAACAGATACGCAGTATTTT.

Concerning this clone: The germline gene is not matched at one end of the junction; a read error may be the cause. The chain's CDR3 is CASSLEASQTQYF. The CDR3 DNA is TGTGCTAGCAGCTTAGAGGCCAGCCAGACCCAGTACTTC. This chain uses TRBV7-7 with TRBJ2-5, with unresolved D. Germline V gene sequence: CDR1 SSHAT, CDR2 FNYEAQ (reference sequence). The CDR3 length is 13 residues.

The chain has TRBV19 and TRBJ2-5; 8 bases line up with TRBD2. With 3 bases clipped from V and 5 bases from J, the junction kept 11 bases outside the gene matches. This CDR3 has 16 residues. The germline V gene encodes CDR1 LNHDA and CDR2 SQIVND (reference sequence). The CDR3 DNA sequence: TGTGCCAGTAGTATTTGGGCTAGCGGGTTCACGGAGACCCAGTACTTC. It specifies CASSIWASGFTETQYF.

In this sample, this clone turned up a few times. The genes are TRBV5-4 and TRBJ1-2; no clear D. Germline CDR1 is SGHNT and CDR2 is YYREEE (reference sequence). V gave up 4 bases and J gave up 3 bases, with 16 bases separating them. This CDR3 has 15 amino acids. The CDR3 here is CASSAATRFDYGYTF. The CDR3 region has the DNA TGTGCCAGCAGCGCAGCGACGAGGTTTGACTATGGCTACACCTTC.

The rearrangement uses TRBV5-8 and TRBJ2-2, with D perhaps matching TRBD2 (7 bases). Germline-derived CDR1 and CDR2 are SGHTS and YDEGEE. The CDR3 sequence is 16 residues long. The V and J ends lost 2 bases and 6 bases respectively, with 17 bases between them. The CDR3 is CASSFSGGSIPGELFF. The DNA of the CDR3 is TGTGCCAGCAGCTTCTCGGGGGGCAGCATTCCCGGGGAGCTGTTTTTT.

The chain couples TRBV6-5 to TRBJ2-7; TRBD1 matches 8 bases. The CDR3 covers 13 residues. V dropped 7 bases and J dropped 2; count of bases not matched to a gene: 4. The germline CDR1 and CDR2 sequences are MNHEY and SVGAGI. DNA for the CDR3: TGTGCCAGCACGGGACAGGTCGCCTACGAGCAGTACTTC. Its translation: CASTGQVAYEQYF.

The V call is TRBV5-1, the J call TRBJ1-4, with no clear D. CDR1 is SGHRS, CDR2 YFSETQ, per germline. This CDR3 contains 15 residues. Deletions cut 4 bases from V and 3 bases from J, with 13 bases between. The CDR3 protein is CASSLDGLPNEKLFF. The CDR3 region has the DNA TGCGCCAGCAGCCTCGACGGTCTGCCTAATGAAAAACTGTTTTTT.

This clone was counted only a few times. This chain links TRBV6-6 with TRBJ2-1, with 8 nucleotides matching TRBD2. The CDR3 is 12 residues long. From germline, CDR1 is MNHNY and CDR2 SVGAGI (reference sequence). The junction had 9 bases not matched to a gene; V was cut back by 11 bases and J by 9 bases. CDR3 region: CASRGGPGEQFF. The CDR3 DNA sequence: TGTGCCTCTCGGGGGGGCCCAGGTGAGCAGTTCTTC.

The chain has TRBV7-6 and TRBJ2-1, with 11 bases fitting TRBD2. Germline V gives CDR1 SGHVS, CDR2 FNYEAQ. V shed 3 bases, J shed 10 bases, and the junction held 8 bases outside the gene matches. There are 15 residues in the CDR3. This CDR3 reads CASSFGSGGAREQFF. The CDR3 DNA follows: TGTGCCAGCAGCTTTGGTAGCGGGGGGGCTCGAGAGCAGTTCTTC.

The CDR3 nucleotides are TGTGCCGGTACGCGACAGGGCCCCTATGGCTACACCTTC. Protein sequence: CAGTRQGPYGYTF. The chain joins TRBV2 to TRBJ1-2, with 7 bases aligning to TRBD1. CDR1 and CDR2 (germline): SNHLY, FYNNEI. This CDR3 has 13 amino acids. After removal of 11 bases from V and 4 bases from J, the junction contained 10 bases not matched to a gene.

This chain uses TRBV19 with TRBJ2-5; unclear D gene. CDR3 length equals 12 residues. Trimming took 8 bases from V and 0 from J, leaving 7 bases between them. Germline V gene sequence: CDR1 LNHDA, CDR2 SQIVND (reference sequence). The CDR3 DNA is TGTGCCAGTTCTGGGGACCAAGAGACCCAGTACTTC. It is translated as CASSGDQETQYF.

The chain is built from TRBV5-4 and TRBJ1-1; TRBD1 agrees at 7 bases. Germline CDR1 is SGHNT and CDR2 is YYREEE (reference sequence). The CDR3 has 15 amino acids. Losses at the gene ends were 0 bases for V and 8 bases for J; bases not matched to a gene: 10. The CDR3 loop is CASSLDNRGHVEAFF. CDR3 coding DNA: TGTGCCAGCAGCTTGGATAACAGGGGCCACGTGGAAGCTTTCTTT. The full variable domain, completed using reference TRBV5-4 and TRBJ1-1, is ETGVTQSPTHLIKTRGQQVTLRCSSQSGHNTVSWYQQALGQGPQFIFQYYREEENGRGNFPPRFSGLQFPNYSSELNVNALELDDSALYLCASSLDNRGHVEAFFGQGTRLTVV.

This clone showed up just a few times. This sequence joins TRBV2 and TRBJ1-5, with D perhaps TRBD1 (5 bases). V lost 6 bases and J lost 3, with 12 bases in between. The CDR3 totals 14 residues. Per germline, CDR1 SNHLY and CDR2 FYNNEI. The CDR3 sequence is CASRPREYNQPQHF. The CDR3 nucleotides are TGTGCCAGCAGGCCCAGGGAATACAATCAGCCCCAGCATTTT.

The V and J genes are TRBV6-6 and TRBJ1-2; 9 nucleotides align to TRBD1. CDR1 is MNHNY, CDR2 SVGAGI, per germline (reference sequence). Trimming at V came to 2 bases and at J to 2 bases, leaving 0 bases not matched to a gene. CDR3 length equals 14 residues. The CDR3 loop is CASSYGTGNYGYTF. CDR3 sequence (DNA): TGTGCCAGCAGTTACGGGACAGGGAACTATGGCTACACCTTC.

CDR3 DNA sequence: TGTGCCAGCAGCCCGGGGGCAGGTCAGCCCCAGCATTTT. Its protein product is CASSPGAGQPQHF. The J gene is TRBJ1-5, the V gene TRBV5-8; TRBD1 might be the D (6 bases). Trimming removed 4 bases from V and 6 bases from J, with 11 bases in between. Germline CDR1 is SGHTS and CDR2 is YDEGEE. The CDR3 spans 13 residues.

The chain is built from TRBV7-4 and TRBJ1-2; 10 bases match TRBD1. Germline V gene data show CDR1 as SGHVT and CDR2 as SQSDAQ. The CDR3 is made up of 15 amino acids. V lost 2 bases, J lost 8 bases, and 8 bases stayed unmatched. The CDR3 bases are TGTGCCAGCAGCTTACAAGGACAGGGGGTGGGCGGCTACACCTTC. Translated: CASSLQGQGVGGYTF.

This clone was counted only a few times. The chain uses TRBV6-6 and TRBJ1-5; D remains ambiguous. This CDR3 has 12 amino acids. Germline CDR1 MNHNY, CDR2 SVGAGI (reference sequence). V lost 8 bases, J lost 7 bases, and 12 bases lay in between. CDR3 bases: TGTGCCAGCTCGAGCTACGGGCAGCCCCAGCATTTT. This sequence encodes CASSSYGQPQHF.

In this sample, this clone turned up once. This chain uses TRBV4-2 with TRBJ2-3; weak D call: TRBD2 (5 bases). This CDR3 contains 17 residues. From germline, CDR1 is LGHNA and CDR2 YNFKEQ. The V end was cut by 1 base, the J end by 4 bases, with 18 bases between. In DNA, the CDR3 is TGTGCCAGCAGCCAAGGCTCGCGACTAATCCCTTCAGATACGCAGTATTTT. Its translation: CASSQGSRLIPSDTQYF.